This entry lists 9 T cell receptor beta chains sequenced from one sample in a study of cytomegalovirus exposure and HLA in healthy donors. PCR was performed using 60 Vbeta and 13 Jbeta primers. Generated by immunoSEQ multiplex PCR, the TCRdb table keeps only in-frame clones and is missing some. This sample's clone table lists 150,000 to 200,000 clones. The source material was PBMCs. These TCRs come from a boy aged 5 to 17 in good health and CMV-seronegative.

The genes are TRBV7-2 and TRBJ2-1; D remains unclear. The germline V and J ends were trimmed by 7 bases and 5 bases, with 15 bases remaining between them. CDR1 and CDR2 from the germline V gene are SGHTA and FQGNSA. The length of the CDR3 is 14 residues. CDR3 sequence reads: CASTTIDFNNEQFF. The CDR3 DNA is TGTGCCAGCACCACTATCGACTTTAACAATGAGCAGTTCTTC.

The chain couples TRBV19 to TRBJ2-5, with unresolved D. Trimming took off 2 bases at V and 4 bases at J, with 14 bases between the two ends. CDR1 LNHDA and CDR2 SQIVND come from the germline V gene (reference sequence). This CDR3 spans 15 amino acids. In nucleotides, the CDR3 is TGTGCCAGTAGTATAACCCCAGCGACCCCAGAGACCCAGTACTTC. Protein: CASSITPATPETQYF.

The chain recombines TRBV30 with TRBJ1-4, with D maybe TRBD1 (5 bases). Trimming cost V 2 bases and J 11 bases, with 12 bases left between them. The germline V gene encodes CDR1 GTSNPN and CDR2 SVGIG (reference sequence). This CDR3 spans 12 amino acids. The CDR3 is CAWSLRRGKLFF. The CDR3 DNA is TGTGCCTGGAGTCTAAGGAGGGGTAAACTGTTTTTT.

V gene TRBV9 combines with J gene TRBJ2-7; 9 bases are shared with TRBD2. This CDR3 region has 13 residues. Germline lookup yields CDR1 SGDLS and CDR2 YYNGEE. The junction had 3 bases not matched to a gene; V was cut back by 4 bases and J by 4 bases. The CDR3 protein is CASSKTSGYEQYF. In DNA form, the CDR3 reads TGTGCCAGCAGCAAAACTAGCGGGTACGAGCAGTACTTC.

The rearrangement joins TRBV10-1 to TRBJ2-7; the D is unclear. V was shortened by 0 bases and J by 5 bases, with 5 bases between the two germline ends. This CDR3 contains 12 residues. Germline CDR1 is WNHNN and CDR2 is SYGVQD (reference sequence). The DNA of the CDR3 is TGCGCCAGCAGTGAGTCCTTCGACGAGCAGTACTTC. Translated: CASSESFDEQYF.

The V gene is TRBV27, the J gene TRBJ2-7; maybe TRBD1 (6 bases). Germline assignment: CDR1 MNHEY and CDR2 SMNVEV (reference sequence). This CDR3 is 13 amino acids long. The V gene lost 6 bases and the J gene lost 3 bases, with 12 bases spanning the gap. CDR3 coding DNA: TGTGCCAGCAGCCCGGGACAAATCTACGAGCAGTACTTC. Protein product: CASSPGQIYEQYF.

The chain carries TRBV7-9 and TRBJ2-2, with D tentatively TRBD1 (5 bases). Between the trimmed V and J ends, which lost 8 bases and 6 bases, there was a span of 10 bases. Germline V gives CDR1 SEHNR, CDR2 FQNEAQ (reference sequence). CDR3 length equals 12 residues. The CDR3 loop is CASGWGPGELFF. The CDR3 DNA reads as TGTGCCAGCGGATGGGGCCCCGGGGAGCTGTTTTTT.

This chain uses TRBV2 with TRBJ2-3, with 8 positions matching TRBD1. CDR1 and CDR2 from the germline V gene are SNHLY and FYNNEI. The CDR3 sequence is 14 residues long. Trimming cost V 6 bases and J 3 bases; bases outside gene matches: 5. The CDR3 loop is CASRTGVRTDTQYF. In DNA form, the CDR3 reads TGTGCCAGCAGGACAGGGGTTCGGACAGATACGCAGTATTTT. Looking up the rest from reference TRBV2 and TRBJ2-3 gives the full variable domain: EPEVTQTPSHQVTQMGQEVILRCVPISNHLYFYWYRQILGQKVEFLVSFYNNEISEKSEIFDDQFSVERPDGSNFTLKIRSTKLEDSAMYFCASRTGVRTDTQYFGPGTRLTVL.

This chain links TRBV7-3 with TRBJ2-7; 9 bases align to TRBD1. There are 13 residues in the CDR3. V gave up 5 bases and J gave up 6 bases; unmatched junction bases: 5. Germline CDR1 SGHTA, CDR2 FQGTGA. The chain's CDR3 is CASSPGTGIEQYF. For the CDR3, the DNA is TGTGCCAGCAGCCCCGGGACAGGGATCGAGCAGTACTTC.